This passage covers 25 T cell receptor beta chains from one sample sequenced in a study of blood T cell repertoires in COVID-19. Libraries were prepared by immunoSEQ multiplex PCR; TCRdb keeps only in-frame clonotypes and omits some of them. The sample shows approximately 31,000 clones, around 89% of them seen only once. Sequencing input: peripheral blood. The receptors were sampled from a man in his sixties with active COVID-19.

The V and J genes are TRBV7-3 and TRBJ1-3, with a tentative D call TRBD1 (6 bases). V was pared by 1 base and J by 1 base, with 11 bases between. The CDR3 sequence is 16 residues long. Per germline, CDR1 SGHTA and CDR2 FQGTGA. This CDR3 reads CASSLRVQGSGNTIYF. The CDR3 coding sequence is TGTGCCAGCAGCTTAAGGGTTCAGGGGTCTGGAAACACCATATATTTT.

The rearrangement links TRBV6-1 to TRBJ2-7; TRBD1 is a possible D gene (6 bases). Germline assignment: CDR1 MNHNS and CDR2 SASEGT. Trimming left V 1 base short and J 4 bases short, with 11 bases between. The CDR3 length is 14 residues. The CDR3 loop reads CASSEGQEPYEQYF. CDR3 DNA: TGTGCCAGCAGTGAAGGACAGGAACCTTACGAGCAGTACTTC.

The rearrangement uses TRBV7-2 and TRBJ2-1; 9 bases map to TRBD1. The CDR3 is 15 amino acids. The J segment lost 9 bases and the V segment lost 6 bases, leaving 12 bases of the junction unmatched. Germline V gives CDR1 SGHTA, CDR2 FQGNSA. CDR3 bases: TGTGCCAGCAGGATAACGCCGGACAGGGGAGGTGAGCAGTTCTTC. Encoded protein: CASRITPDRGGEQFF.

The J gene is TRBJ2-1, the V gene TRBV4-3; 7 bases align to TRBD2. The CDR3 spans 13 residues. Looked up from germline, CDR1 is LGHNA and CDR2 is YSLEER. Trimming cost V 1 base and J 11 bases; bases outside gene matches: 5. CDR3 loop: CASSQGGTTKQFF. The CDR3 coding sequence is TGCGCCAGCAGCCAAGGCGGGACTACCAAGCAGTTCTTC.

This clone was recorded a few times. The chain employs TRBV4-2 and TRBJ1-5; TRBD1 aligns across 8 bases. The CDR3 has 17 amino acids. V trimming: 3 bases; J trimming: 0 bases; junction bases outside the gene matches: 7. Germline CDR1 LGHNA, CDR2 YNFKEQ. This chain's CDR3 is CASSQGGQGFSNQPQHF. CDR3 DNA: TGTGCCAGCAGCCAGGGCGGACAGGGCTTTAGCAATCAGCCCCAGCATTTT.

This chain joins TRBV5-8 and TRBJ1-5; 9 bases line up with TRBD1. Trimming took 7 bases from V and 2 from J; bases not matched to a gene: 7. CDR3 length: 15 residues. In germline, CDR1 is SGHTS, CDR2 YDEGEE. CDR3 in DNA: TGTGCCAGCCCCAAAAACAGGGGGCGCAATCAGCCCCAGCATTTT. As protein: CASPKNRGRNQPQHF. Using reference TRBV5-8 and TRBJ1-5 for the parts outside the CDR3, the full variable domain is EAGVTQSPTHLIKTRGQQATLRCSPISGHTSVYWYQQALGLGLQFLLWYDEGEERNRGNFPPRFSGRQFPNYSSELNVNALELEDSALYLCASPKNRGRNQPQHFGDGTRLSIL.

The chain carries TRBV18 and TRBJ2-2; D is perhaps TRBD1 (5 bases). The CDR3 length is 14 residues. V lost 6 bases and J lost 4, with 12 bases in between. Germline V CDR1 and CDR2: KGHSH, LQKENI. CDR3 sequence (DNA): TGTGCCAGCTCTCCCTCGACAGCCACCGGGGAGCTGTTTTTT. Translation gives CASSPSTATGELFF.

The genes are TRBV7-9 and TRBJ1-6; 7 bases align to TRBD1. Germline CDR1 reads SEHNR; CDR2 reads FQNEAQ (reference sequence). V dropped 3 bases and J dropped 5; count of bases not matched to a gene: 7. The CDR3 loop spans 16 amino acids. CDR3 DNA: TGTGCCAGCAGCTTGACAGGGAGAGGGAATAATTCACCCCTCCACTTT. Protein product: CASSLTGRGNNSPLHF.

V gene TRBV13 combines with J gene TRBJ2-3; D may be TRBD2 (6 bases). The CDR3 runs 15 residues. V was shortened by 2 bases and J by 3 bases, with 12 bases between the two germline ends. CDR1 is PRHDT, CDR2 FYEKMQ, per germline (reference sequence). The CDR3 nucleotides read TGTGCCAGCAGCTTAAGTGGCGGGGTAACAGATACGCAGTATTTT. This gives the protein CASSLSGGVTDTQYF.

The rearrangement uses TRBV11-2 and TRBJ2-1; D may be TRBD2 (5 bases). V lost 1 base to trimming and J lost 9 bases, with 10 bases between them. The V gene's germline CDR1 is SGHAT and CDR2 FQNNGV. This CDR3 region has 13 residues. The CDR3 sequence is CASSLGEGGEQFF. The CDR3 coding sequence is TGTGCCAGCAGCTTAGGAGAAGGAGGTGAGCAGTTCTTC.

A few counts support this clone. V is TRBV3-1 (or the pseudogene TRBV3-2) and J is TRBJ2-3; a weak D match, TRBD1 (6 bases). The V gene's germline CDR1 is LGHDT and CDR2 YNNKEL (reference sequence). Trimming left V 4 bases short and J 0 bases short, with 14 bases between. The CDR3 has 16 residues. The CDR3 region has the DNA TGTGCCAGCAGCCTTCAGACAGGCTTAAGCACAGATACGCAGTATTTT. Protein product: CASSLQTGLSTDTQYF.

The chain combines TRBV7-9 with TRBJ1-2; 9 bases are shared with TRBD1. The CDR3 is 16 residues long. Germline V gene sequence: CDR1 SEHNR, CDR2 FQNEAQ (reference sequence). V shed 5 bases, J shed 3 bases, and the junction held 10 bases outside the gene matches. CDR3 sequence reads: CASSPPGQGIHYGYTF. The CDR3 coding sequence is TGTGCCAGCAGCCCCCCGGGACAGGGTATCCACTATGGCTACACCTTC.

This CDR3 reads CATSRPPRGRGGTNEKLFF. CDR3 nucleotides: TGTGCCACCAGCAGGCCACCACGCGGGCGAGGCGGCACTAATGAAAAACTGTTTTTT. The chain joins TRBV15 to TRBJ1-4; unclear D gene. V gave up 3 bases and J gave up 2 bases, with 22 bases separating them. The CDR3 contains 19 residues. The germline gives CDR1 LNHNV, CDR2 YYDKDF (reference sequence). Complete variable domain (other parts from reference TRBV15 and TRBJ1-4): DAMVIQNPRYQVTQFGKPVTLSCSQTLNHNVMYWYQQKSSQAPKLLFHYYDKDFNNEADTPDNFQSRRPNTSFCFLDIRSPGLGDTAMYLCATSRPPRGRGGTNEKLFFGSGTQLSVL.

The chain carries TRBV9 and TRBJ1-2; D is ambiguous. This CDR3 is built from 15 residues. Germline CDR1 reads SGDLS; CDR2 reads YYNGEE. V was cut by 0 bases and J by 0 bases, with 9 bases left in between. The CDR3 coding sequence is TGTGCCAGCAGCGTAGGGCCCCAGTCTAACTATGGCTACACCTTC. It translates to CASSVGPQSNYGYTF.

The CDR3 DNA sequence: TGTGCCAGCAGTTCGGACAGGGGGCTAGGGCAGCCCCAGCATTTT. Translating it yields CASSSDRGLGQPQHF. The J gene is TRBJ1-5, the V gene TRBV5-6; 11 bases match TRBD1. The CDR3 contains 15 residues. The V gene's germline CDR1 is SGHDT and CDR2 YYEEEE. The V gene end was trimmed by 5 bases and the J gene end by 7 bases; junction bases not matched to a gene: 8.

J is TRBJ2-1 and V is TRBV3-1 (or the pseudogene TRBV3-2); 7 bases match TRBD2. This CDR3 is built from 15 residues. Germline assignment: CDR1 LGHDT and CDR2 YNNKEL (reference sequence). V was pared by 1 base and J by 9 bases, with 9 bases of the junction left unmatched. CDR3 region: CASSQGGGSGPEQFF. Written as DNA, the CDR3 is TGTGCCAGCAGCCAAGGGGGGGGATCCGGGCCTGAGCAGTTCTTC.

V is TRBV7-8 and J is TRBJ2-2; 7 bases agree with TRBD1. The CDR3 is 16 amino acids. J lost 2 bases, V lost 4 bases, and 7 bases had no gene match. Germline lookup yields CDR1 SGHVS and CDR2 FQNEAQ. The CDR3 DNA is TGTGCCAGCAGCTCACCACAGGGGATTAACACCGGGGAGCTGTTTTTT. Translation: CASSSPQGINTGELFF.

The rearrangement links TRBV7-6 to TRBJ2-2, with a tentative D call TRBD1 (5 bases). The V gene lost 5 bases and the J gene lost 2 bases, with 12 bases spanning the gap. Germline lookup yields CDR1 SGHVS and CDR2 FNYEAQ. The CDR3 totals 15 residues. The DNA of the CDR3 is TGTGCCAGCAGCCCAACAGGTTCTAACACCGGGGAGCTGTTTTTT. This codes for CASSPTGSNTGELFF.

V and J are TRBV5-6 and TRBJ1-4; TRBD1 agrees at 12 bases. CDR1 is SGHDT, CDR2 YYEEEE, per germline. The trim removed 2 bases at V and 4 bases at J, leaving 6 bases unmatched. CDR3 length equals 17 residues. The CDR3 region is CASSFGTGGRGNEKLFF. CDR3 sequence (DNA): TGTGCCAGCAGCTTCGGGACAGGGGGCCGGGGTAATGAAAAACTGTTTTTT.

The chain recombines TRBV5-1 with TRBJ2-1, with 9 nucleotides matching TRBD2. Trimming took 6 bases from V and 4 from J; bases not matched to a gene: 11. CDR1 is SGHRS, CDR2 YFSETQ, per germline. The CDR3 is 16 amino acids. In nucleotides, the CDR3 is TGCGCCAGCACCAGTAGCCCTAGCGGGGAATACAATGAGCAGTTCTTC. This encodes CASTSSPSGEYNEQFF.

This clone was seen only once. The gene calls are TRBV10-3 and TRBJ2-6; D is possibly TRBD1 (6 bases). The CDR3 spans 16 residues. V lost 0 bases and J 2 bases, leaving 8 bases between the germline ends. CDR1 ENHRY and CDR2 SYGVKD come from the germline V gene. The CDR3 is CAISESHRAGANVLTF. The CDR3 bases are TGTGCCATCAGTGAGTCCCACAGGGCTGGGGCCAACGTCCTGACTTTC.

The rearrangement uses TRBV6-5 and TRBJ2-2, with a possible D match to TRBD2 (5 bases). Germline V gene data show CDR1 as MNHEY and CDR2 as SVGAGI. With 2 bases removed from V and 4 bases from J, the gap between germline ends came to 5 bases. CDR3 length: 13 residues. In nucleotides, the CDR3 is TGTGCCAGCAGTTACGAGGGCACCGGGGAGCTGTTTTTT. It translates to CASSYEGTGELFF.

The chain links TRBV3-1 (or the pseudogene TRBV3-2) to TRBJ2-1; D unresolved. This CDR3 contains 17 residues. Looked up from germline, CDR1 is LGHDT and CDR2 is YNNKEL (reference sequence). Trimming removed 0 bases from V and 7 bases from J, with 19 bases in between. CDR3 region: CASSQERGATIPNEQFF. The DNA for the CDR3 is TGTGCCAGCAGCCAAGAGCGAGGAGCGACCATCCCTAATGAGCAGTTCTTC.

The chain combines TRBV27 with TRBJ2-1; 9 positions match TRBD2. With 6 bases clipped from V and 6 bases from J, the junction kept 9 bases outside the gene matches. The CDR3 sequence is 15 residues long. Germline CDR1 and CDR2: MNHEY and SMNVEV (reference sequence). The CDR3 DNA follows: TGTGCCAGCAGGTCCTTTAGCGGGGGCGTCAATGAGCAGTTCTTC. The encoded protein is CASRSFSGGVNEQFF.

The chain couples TRBV5-5 to TRBJ2-3; 11 nucleotides line up with TRBD2. V was pared by 4 bases and J by 0 bases, with 4 bases of the junction left unmatched. The CDR3 is 16 amino acids. Per the germline V gene, CDR1 is SGHKS and CDR2 is YYEKEE (reference sequence). The CDR3 region is CASSLRTSGSTDTQYF. CDR3 sequence (DNA): TGTGCCAGCAGCCTCCGGACTAGCGGGAGCACAGATACGCAGTATTTT.